This T cell receptor (beta chain) was identified during a study of T cell changes during pregnancy in multiple sclerosis. The data were produced by immunoSEQ multiplex PCR, yet TCRdb's version contains in-frame clones alone and is incomplete. The repertoire consists of tens of thousands of clones, with 93% occurring once and the leading ten covering less than 3.5%. The V gene's germline CDR1 is MNHEY and CDR2 SMNVEV (reference sequence). The V end was cut by 8 bases, the J end by 4 bases, with 19 bases between. The CDR3 totals 15 residues. This TCR was recovered from a female donor with multiple sclerosis, enrolled in a pregnancy study. Material: CD8+ T cells from peripheral blood mononuclear cells, obtained in the third trimester of pregnancy. The chain employs TRBV27 and TRBJ2-3; D perhaps matches TRBD1 (7 bases). The CDR3 spells CASSRRGRGADTQYF. CDR3 nucleotide sequence: TGTGCCAGCTCGCGAAGAGGCAGGGGGGCAGATACGCAGTATTTT.